The 17 T cell receptor beta chains in this list originate from one sample, sequenced in a study of OX40 agonist ivuxolimab in advanced cancers. The protocol was immunoSEQ multiplex PCR, while the TCRdb copy is restricted to in-frame clones and leaves out a portion. Here the sample spans 90,000 to 130,000 clones, more than 85% being singletons. The sequenced sample was CD4+ or CD8+ T cells sorted from blood, obtained in a trial of the OX40 agonist ivuxolimab. These receptors were obtained from an adult with an advanced solid tumor such as melanoma, head and neck, liver or kidney cancer.

The chain couples TRBV6-6 to TRBJ1-2, with D possibly TRBD1 on 6 matching bases. The germline V gene encodes CDR1 MNHNY and CDR2 SVGAGI (reference sequence). CDR3 size: 13 residues. V was trimmed by 6 bases and J by 8 bases, leaving 16 bases between them. DNA of the CDR3: TGTGCCAGCAGCTTGGGGGACACATGGGGCTACACCTTC. Translating gives CASSLGDTWGYTF.

This sequence joins TRBV29-1 and TRBJ2-2; possible D gene TRBD1, 6 bases. Per the germline V gene, CDR1 is SQVTM and CDR2 is ANQGSEA. V was pared by 7 bases and J by 3 bases, with 18 bases between. This CDR3 region has 15 residues. The chain's CDR3 is CSARGLQGHTGELFF. In DNA form, the CDR3 reads TGCAGCGCCCGAGGCCTACAGGGACACACCGGGGAGCTGTTTTTT.

The chain couples TRBV2 to TRBJ2-4; D remains ambiguous. CDR1 is SNHLY, CDR2 FYNNEI, per germline. The CDR3 runs to 12 residues. V was pared by 6 bases and J by 0 bases, with 3 bases between. The CDR3 sequence is CASRIAKNIQYF. The CDR3 DNA is TGTGCCAGCAGGATAGCCAAAAACATTCAGTACTTC.

A remark on this clone: The junction does not match germline at one end; this may be a read error. This sequence joins TRBV20-1 and TRBJ1-2, with TRBD1 identical over 8 bases. The CDR3 consists of 11 residues. Germline values: CDR1 DFQATT, CDR2 SNEGSKA (reference sequence). CDR3 amino acids: CSASYPGQARF. DNA for the CDR3: TGCAGTGCTTCCTACCCGGGACAGGCCAGATTC.

The J gene is TRBJ2-3, the V gene TRBV25-1; D unresolved. V shed 2 bases and J shed 2 bases, with 11 bases lying between them. Germline V gives CDR1 MGHDK, CDR2 SYGVNS. There are 15 residues in the CDR3. The DNA for the CDR3 is TGTGCCAGCAGTGAAGGTGCCCGACCCACAGATACGCAGTATTTT. It specifies CASSEGARPTDTQYF.

The chain uses TRBV15 and TRBJ2-1, with 13 bases lining up with TRBD2. Germline loops: CDR1 LNHNV, CDR2 YYDKDF (reference sequence). Losses at the gene ends were 0 bases for V and 7 bases for J; bases not matched to a gene: 6. The CDR3 is 17 amino acids. DNA of the CDR3: TGTGCCACCAGCAGAGAACTAGCGGGAGGGCCAGGGAATGAGCAGTTCTTC. Translating gives CATSRELAGGPGNEQFF.

This clone was counted at least ten times. The chain is built from TRBV7-9 and TRBJ2-1; 8 nucleotides align to TRBD2. Germline lookup yields CDR1 SEHNR and CDR2 FQNEAQ (reference sequence). Germline trimming cut 6 bases from V and 4 bases from J; bases unmatched to any gene: 5. This CDR3 region has 14 residues. The CDR3: CASSPGTRYNEQFF. Written as DNA, the CDR3 is TGTGCCAGCAGTCCAGGGACTAGATACAATGAGCAGTTCTTC.

The rearrangement uses TRBV19 and TRBJ1-4, with D possibly TRBD1 on 6 matching bases. CDR1 LNHDA and CDR2 SQIVND come from the germline V gene (reference sequence). This CDR3 is 14 amino acids long. Trimming removed 8 bases from V and 6 bases from J, with 16 bases in between. The CDR3: CASQTTGYYEKLFF. The CDR3 nucleotides are TGTGCCAGTCAAACAACAGGGTATTATGAAAAACTGTTTTTT.

To note about this clone: Within the sample, other DNA sequences also encode this same CDR3. The rearrangement uses TRBV18 and TRBJ1-5; 7 bases fit TRBD1. Germline-derived CDR1 and CDR2 are KGHSH and LQKENI. After removal of 3 bases from V and 2 bases from J, the junction contained 1 base not matched to a gene. The CDR3 sequence is 14 residues long. The CDR3 reads CASSPGTGNQPQHF. CDR3 coding DNA: TGTGCCAGCTCACCGGGGACAGGCAATCAGCCCCAGCATTTT.

This clone has only one observation. The chain is built from TRBV5-1 and TRBJ1-1; unclear D gene. This CDR3 is 14 amino acids long. Germline V CDR1 and CDR2: SGHRS, YFSETQ. Trimming left V 5 bases short and J 0 bases short, with 11 bases between. CDR3 nucleotide sequence: TGCGCCAGCAGGGGTCTAGGGATGAACACTGAAGCTTTCTTT. Its protein is CASRGLGMNTEAFF.

The gene calls are TRBV12-2 and TRBJ2-5; the listed D gene, TRBD2, was not tested against the DNA. TRBV12-2 is classified as a pseudogene. CDR3 size: 13 residues. CDR3 in DNA: TGTGCAAGTCGCCCTAGTAAAACAGAGACCCAGTACTTC. It yields the protein CASRPSKTETQYF.

The rearrangement links TRBV6-5 to TRBJ2-3; D call uncertain. The CDR3 has 12 amino acids. Trimming removed 5 bases at V and 6 bases at J, with 9 bases between. Per the germline V gene, CDR1 is MNHEY and CDR2 is SVGAGI. The CDR3 region is CASSPQADTQYF. The CDR3 nucleotides read TGTGCCAGCAGTCCTCAAGCGGATACGCAGTATTTT.

This chain links TRBV6-5 with TRBJ2-2; 8 bases agree with TRBD1. The germline CDR1 and CDR2 sequences are MNHEY and SVGAGI. There are 15 residues in the CDR3. The ends lost 6 bases at V and 0 bases at J; junction bases unmatched: 3. The CDR3 loop is CASRTGQANTGELFF. The CDR3 region has the DNA TGTGCCAGCAGGACGGGACAGGCGAACACCGGGGAGCTGTTTTTT.

V and J are TRBV5-1 and TRBJ2-2, with D possibly being TRBD1 (6 bases). CDR1 is SGHRS, CDR2 YFSETQ, per germline. V was pared by 0 bases and J by 7 bases, with 10 bases between. CDR3 length equals 14 residues. The CDR3 nucleotides are TGCGCCAGCAGCTTGGTAGGGGGTTTCGGGGAGCTGTTTTTT. This encodes CASSLVGGFGELFF.

This clone was found a few times. The V call is TRBV7-9, the J call TRBJ1-1, with 8 bases identical to TRBD1. J lost 0 bases, V lost 1 base, and 4 bases had no gene match. CDR1 is SEHNR, CDR2 FQNEAQ, per germline (reference sequence). The CDR3 has 16 amino acids. CDR3 DNA: TGTGCCAGCAGCTTAGATCAGGGGGCCATGAACACTGAAGCTTTCTTT. It is translated as CASSLDQGAMNTEAFF. Variable domain in full (rest from reference TRBV7-9 and TRBJ1-1): DTGVSQNPRHKITKRGQNVTFRCDPISEHNRLYWYRQTLGQGPEFLTYFQNEAQLEKSRLLSDRFSAERPKGSFSTLEIQRTEQGDSAMYLCASSLDQGAMNTEAFFGQGTRLTVV.

In its sample, this clone was seen once. The J gene is TRBJ2-3, the V gene TRBV30; the D is unclear. CDR3 length: 11 residues. Per germline, CDR1 GTSNPN and CDR2 SVGIG (reference sequence). V was cut by 3 bases and J by 4 bases, with 5 bases left in between. The CDR3 loop reads CAWSPADTQYF. In DNA form, the CDR3 reads TGTGCCTGGAGCCCAGCAGATACGCAGTATTTT.

V and J are TRBV2 and TRBJ1-2; 11 nucleotides align to TRBD1. Trimming removed 7 bases from V and 4 bases from J; junction bases left unmatched: 8. Germline CDR1 and CDR2: SNHLY and FYNNEI. This CDR3 has 15 amino acids. This CDR3 reads CASISTGTGGYGYTF. CDR3 DNA sequence: TGTGCCAGCATTTCAACCGGGACAGGGGGCTATGGCTACACCTTC.